Given below is one T cell receptor beta chain in context. This record comes from a study of cytomegalovirus exposure and HLA in healthy donors. The PCR contained 60 Vbeta and 13 Jbeta primers. Original data processing: In a later analysis, around 10 million of tens of millions of unique beta chains occurred in at least two donors. Using immunoSEQ multiplex PCR, the repertoire was profiled, and TCRdb retains in-frame clones only, with some absent. Clonal size and the V and J genes are those of that table, whereas D and trimming came from the DNA. Found here are about 130,000 clones, around 78% of them singletons; the top ten hold 20%. V lost 0 bases, J lost 4 bases, and 10 bases lay in between. Germline assignment: CDR1 MNHEY and CDR2 SVGAGI. CDR3 length: 15 amino acids.

The sample was PBMCs. The sequence was obtained from a man aged 18-30 years in good health and CMV-seropositive. The chain recombines TRBV6-5 with TRBJ1-5; D might be TRBD1 (5 bases). For the CDR3, the DNA is TGTGCCAGCAGTTACTCAGGGGTCTTTAATCAGCCCCAGCATTTT. Translation: CASSYSGVFNQPQHF.